This TCR beta chain stems from a study of blood T cell repertoires in COVID-19 (dated by TCRdb to the early 2020s). Turning to the overall study: Collaborator samples came from the United States, Italy and Spain and covered acute and convalescent phases of COVID-19. The material from the prospective study consisted of cDNA or gDNA derived from T cells, B-cell-depleted T cells, or PBMCs. Deeply sampled blood TCRbeta repertoires from subjects exposed to, actively infected with, or recovered from COVID-19 were included in the dataset. The repertoires were released in a freely available public database meant as a resource for research on the immune response to SARS-CoV-2. The samples were drawn from two sources: the first 160 participants of the ongoing ImmuneRACE study, and 1,000 to 1,500 subjects contributed by 6 global collaborators. The sample metadata nearly always contained a de-identified subject ID, COVID-19 status, age in years and sex. Where available, HLA class I and class II types were obtained from metadata supplied by the sample provider rather than from assay-based typing.

V loses 1 base, J loses 9 bases, and the germline ends lie 19 bases apart. CDR1 and CDR2 (LNHNV, YYDKDF) derive from the germline V gene (reference sequence). The CDR3 starts with the cysteine, ends with the phenylalanine, and has 16 residues. Only the CDR3 DNA is retained, 48 bases long and in frame from the first base. TCRbeta CDR3 regions were amplified from genomic DNA using the immunoSEQ Assay, a bias-controlled multiplex PCR. For the original study's pipeline: The number of nucleated cells in each sample was estimated from the amplification of reference gene primers within the assay. Sequence reads were collapsed and filtered to measure the absolute abundance of every unique TCRbeta CDR3 rearrangement. For each sample, productive Simpson clonality was calculated as the square root of Simpson's diversity index across productive rearrangements. TCRdb took over this immuneACCESS table, retaining in-frame rearrangements with V and J assigned. Such tables are incomplete; in checked studies, under half of the missing clones stem from an unresolved V gene, and the remainder is unexplained. The V and J calls and clone size come from that table; D and trimming were worked out from the DNA. The sample table shows 200,000 to 250,000 clones, and roughly nine tenths are seen once. Of the sample, roughly 2% is held by the ten largest clones.

In the case of this clone: Which antigen it targets is not known. No clone much larger than this one lies a single base away; base qualities are absent.

Overall results and qualifications from the work: Clinical and demographic metadata were provided uncurated, with the amount varying by source and participant.

Each collaborating institution followed its own protocols to collect whole blood in K2EDTA tubes. For TCRbeta analysis, collaborators shipped samples as frozen whole blood, isolated PBMCs, or DNA extracted from either of those sample types. The clonotype was recovered from a woman in her 50s with acute or convalescent COVID-19. Sequencing input: peripheral blood. The rearrangement joined TRBV15 to TRBJ2-1, with TRBD2 as a weak D call on 7 bases. The DNA sequence reads TGTGCCACCAGCAGAGTATCGGGGGGCGCTTATAGTGAGCAGTTCTTC. Translated, this is CATSRVSGGAYSEQFF.